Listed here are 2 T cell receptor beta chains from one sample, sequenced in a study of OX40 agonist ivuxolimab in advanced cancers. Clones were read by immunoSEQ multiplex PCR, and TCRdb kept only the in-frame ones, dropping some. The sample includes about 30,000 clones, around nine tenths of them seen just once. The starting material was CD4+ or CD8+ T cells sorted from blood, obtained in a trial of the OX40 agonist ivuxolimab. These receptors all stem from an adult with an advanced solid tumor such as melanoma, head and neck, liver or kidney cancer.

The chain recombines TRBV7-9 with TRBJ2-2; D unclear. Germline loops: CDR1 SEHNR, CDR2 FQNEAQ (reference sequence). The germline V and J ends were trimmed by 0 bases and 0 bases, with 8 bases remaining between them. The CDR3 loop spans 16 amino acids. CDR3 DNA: TGTGCCAGCAGCTTAGCGGGCACCTCGAACACCGGGGAGCTGTTTTTT. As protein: CASSLAGTSNTGELFF.

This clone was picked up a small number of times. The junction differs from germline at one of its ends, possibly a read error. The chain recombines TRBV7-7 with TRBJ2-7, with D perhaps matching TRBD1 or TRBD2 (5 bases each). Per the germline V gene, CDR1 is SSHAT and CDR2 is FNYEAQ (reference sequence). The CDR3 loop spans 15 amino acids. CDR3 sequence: CASSFRVNGGYEQYF. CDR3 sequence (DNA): TGTGCTAGCAGTTTTAGGGTTAATGGGGGATACGAGCAGTACTTC.